This entry concerns a single TCR beta chain. This clonotype was counted at least ten times. The antigen it recognizes is unknown. Base qualities are missing; no much larger clone stands one base away. This sample was taken from a study of blood T cells in healthy people across ages (dated by TCRdb to 2015 to 2017). For the study in its entirety: In model experiments, template switching captured roughly one uniquely barcoded TCR beta cDNA molecule for every two T cells. Using deep sequencing normalized with unique cDNA molecular identifiers, the study measured how TCR beta repertoire diversity changes with age. The study analyzed two additional independent replicas of 1 million unique cDNA reads from the same blood draw for two donors, one aged 18 to 29 and one aged 80 or older. Donors of different ages were randomly distributed across sequencing lanes to avoid experimental bias. Donors were grouped into four age groups: young (average approximately 15 years), middle-aged (around 39), aged (around 56) and long-lived (approximately 78).

Libraries were made using 5' RACE. Sequencing was performed on an Illumina HiSeq 2500. The second PCR ran for roughly 7 to 12 cycles and used a J-beta primer mix along with a sample-barcoded 5' primer. A unique molecular identifier was introduced onto each TCR beta cDNA molecule by a template-switch 5' adaptor carrying 12 random nucleotides. Each sample yielded at least 2.5 million CDR3-containing paired-end reads. All of the RNA was converted into first-strand cDNA using the Mint cDNA synthesis kit, with a TRBC-specific oligonucleotide serving as the primer. Following uracil-DNA glycosylase treatment, a first 18-cycle PCR with universal primers M1SS and BC2_uni_R was performed on all cDNA. Per the authors' processing: For normalization, 1 million high-quality reads, each with a distinct molecular identifier, were randomly selected from each sample. Instead of being binned into consensus sequences, reads that shared molecular identifiers were thrown out. MiTCR, with a Q25 quality threshold and the strictest error-elimination algorithm, was used for CDR3 identification, clonotype clustering and error correction. A nonparametric unseen species model using Euler transformation provided a lower-bound estimate of total TCR beta diversity. The raw public reads went through TCRdb reprocessing: fastp at Q25, MiXCR clone calling, in-frame beta chains kept. Merged by CDR3 protein, the rows form single entries marked with the most common genes and DNA. TCRdb, not the authors, supplied the V and J calls. The sample contains about 630,000 distinct CDR3 sequences, under 25% of them found a single time. The ten largest clones take up roughly 3.4% of the sample.

V is trimmed back by 4 bases and J by 3 bases, and the junction contains 3 bases that no gene match accounts for. CDR1 and CDR2 (LGHDT, YNNKEL) derive from the germline V gene (reference sequence). Its CDR3 holds 14 amino acids, cysteine through phenylalanine. The only DNA kept is the CDR3, 42 bases in frame from the first base. Systemically healthy Caucasian individuals from Russia, roughly 40 in total and aged about 6 to 95 years, were included as donors. Each donor gave about 9.7 milliliters of peripheral blood, drawn into EDTA-treated Vacutainer tubes. PBMCs were isolated by Ficoll-Paque density-gradient centrifugation, with at least 6 million obtained per sample. Trizol reagent was used to extract total RNA from the PBMCs, yielding at least 6 micrograms per sample. For every donor, flow cytometry on a PBMC aliquot measured the percentage of naive CD45RAhigh/CD27high T cells. Results the study describes overall, beyond this receptor: The percentage of naive T cells measured by flow cytometry correlated strongly with observed TCR beta diversity. Compared with the aged group, more naive CD4+ T cells, fewer expanded clones and increased TCR diversity were shown by the long-lived group, suggesting age selection. Observed TCR beta diversity per million T cells fell roughly linearly with age, and a significant reduction was already apparent by age about 38. Donor CMV infection status was unknown, potentially confounding age-related changes in expanded clonotypes. Total diversity estimates from one million sequenced T cells were considered lower bounds and underestimates. Because profiling used bulk unsorted PBMCs, naive and antigen-experienced compartments could not be compared conclusively.

Specimen: blood. This clonotype was obtained from a man in his 70s in good health. This chain is built from TRBV3-1 and TRBJ2-5; TRBD1 matches 9 bases in the middle. The base sequence is TGTGCCAGCAGCCGTTGGGACAGGGAAGAGACCCAGTACTTC. Its protein is CASSRWDREETQYF.